The rows below give T cell receptor beta chains drawn from one sample of a study of cytomegalovirus exposure and HLA in healthy donors. Profiled with immunoSEQ multiplex PCR; TCRdb holds only in-frame clones, not every one. The sample holds some 130,000 clones, roughly three quarters seen once. The material sequenced was PBMCs. These receptors were obtained from a woman aged 18-35 years in good health and CMV-seronegative. Both conserved end residues are part of each CDR3. A D gene is named only where the DNA matches it firmly. Only some rows state a clone size, as once, few, many or a class for expanded clones.

v_gene	abundance	d_gene	len	j_gene	CDR3aa	CDR3nt
TRBV6-6	-	-	14	TRBJ1-2	CASSYLDKNYGYTF	TGTGCCAGCAGTTACCTCGACAAGAACTATGGCTACACCTTC
TRBV19	few	TRBD1	14	TRBJ2-1	CASSMGQGYNEQFF	TGTGCCAGTAGTATGGGACAGGGGTACAATGAGCAGTTCTTC
TRBV5-6	-	TRBD2	14	TRBJ2-5	CASSQVAGAETQYF	TGTGCCAGCAGCCAAGTAGCGGGAGCAGAGACCCAGTACTTC
TRBV4-1	-	TRBD2	17	TRBJ2-5	CASSQSRQTSGPETQYF	TGCGCCAGCAGCCAATCACGCCAGACTAGCGGGCCAGAGACCCAGTACTTC
TRBV5-5	few	-	15	TRBJ2-4	CASSGPGQAGNIQYF	TGTGCCAGCAGCGGACCGGGACAAGCTGGCAACATTCAGTACTTC
TRBV7-9	-	TRBD1	16	TRBJ1-2	CASISARDRGLDGYTF	TGTGCCAGCATATCAGCCCGGGACAGGGGGCTAGATGGCTACACCTTC
TRBV6-5	-	TRBD2	14	TRBJ2-1	CASSLGTTKDEQFF	TGTGCCAGCAGTTTGGGGACTACCAAAGATGAGCAGTTCTTC
TRBV27	-	-	13	TRBJ1-2	CASSLGGNYGYTF	TGTGCCAGCAGTTTAGGCGGGAACTATGGCTACACCTTC
TRBV19	-	-	18	TRBJ1-4	CASSMLQESHATNEKLFF	TGTGCCAGTAGTATGCTTCAGGAATCTCATGCAACTAATGAAAAACTGTTTTTT
TRBV5-1	-	TRBD1	21	TRBJ2-7	CASSSEPPSGQGAPRALEQYF	TGCGCCAGCAGCTCCGAACCCCCCAGCGGACAGGGGGCGCCGCGAGCACTCGAGCAGTACTTC
TRBV15	-	TRBD1	15	TRBJ1-3	CATSPRTGSGNTIYF	TGTGCCACCAGCCCCCGGACAGGCTCTGGAAACACCATATATTTT